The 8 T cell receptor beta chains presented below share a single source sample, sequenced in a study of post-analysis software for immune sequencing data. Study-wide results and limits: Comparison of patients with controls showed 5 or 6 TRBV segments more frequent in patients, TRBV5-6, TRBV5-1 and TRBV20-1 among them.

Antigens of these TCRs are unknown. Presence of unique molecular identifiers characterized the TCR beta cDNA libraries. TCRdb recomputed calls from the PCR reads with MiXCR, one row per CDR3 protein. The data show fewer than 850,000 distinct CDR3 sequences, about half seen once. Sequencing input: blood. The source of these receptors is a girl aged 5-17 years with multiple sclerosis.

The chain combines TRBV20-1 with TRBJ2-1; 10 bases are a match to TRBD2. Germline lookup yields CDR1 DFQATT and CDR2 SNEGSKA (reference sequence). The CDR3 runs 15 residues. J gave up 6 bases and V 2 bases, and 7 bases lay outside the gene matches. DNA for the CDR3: TGCAGTGCTAGATGGCTAGCGGGAGCGGGCAATGAGCAGTTCTTC. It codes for CSARWLAGAGNEQFF.

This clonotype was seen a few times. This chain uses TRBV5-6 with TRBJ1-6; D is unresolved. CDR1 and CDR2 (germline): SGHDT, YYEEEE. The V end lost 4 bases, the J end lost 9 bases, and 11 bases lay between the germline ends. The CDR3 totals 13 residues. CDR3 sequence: CASSPDRGSPLHF. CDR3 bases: TGTGCCAGCAGCCCCGACCGCGGTTCACCCCTCCACTTT.

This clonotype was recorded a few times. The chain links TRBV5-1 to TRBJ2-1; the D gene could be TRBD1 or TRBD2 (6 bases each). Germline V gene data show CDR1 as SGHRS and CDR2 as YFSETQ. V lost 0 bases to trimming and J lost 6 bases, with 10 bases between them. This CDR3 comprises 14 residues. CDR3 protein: CASSLEGEVNEQFF. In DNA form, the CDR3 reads TGCGCCAGCAGCTTGGAGGGGGAGGTCAATGAGCAGTTCTTC.

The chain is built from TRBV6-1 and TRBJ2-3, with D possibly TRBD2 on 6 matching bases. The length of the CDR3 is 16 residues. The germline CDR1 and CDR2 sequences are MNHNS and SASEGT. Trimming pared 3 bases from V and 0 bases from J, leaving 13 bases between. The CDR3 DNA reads TGTGCCAGCAGTGACGGACTAAGTTATAGCACAGATACGCAGTATTTT. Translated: CASSDGLSYSTDTQYF.

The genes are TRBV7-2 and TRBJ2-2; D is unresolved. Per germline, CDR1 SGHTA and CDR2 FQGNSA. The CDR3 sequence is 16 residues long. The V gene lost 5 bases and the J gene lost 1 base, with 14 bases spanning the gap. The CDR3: CASSPRSGRNTGELFF. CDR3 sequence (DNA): TGTGCCAGCAGCCCGAGGAGTGGCAGGAACACCGGGGAGCTGTTTTTT.

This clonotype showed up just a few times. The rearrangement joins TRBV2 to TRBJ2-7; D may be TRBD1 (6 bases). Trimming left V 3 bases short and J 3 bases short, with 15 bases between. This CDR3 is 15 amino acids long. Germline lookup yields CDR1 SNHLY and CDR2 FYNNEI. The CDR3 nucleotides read TGTGCCAGCAGTGAGGACAGAAACCCTCTCTACGAGCAGTACTTC. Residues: CASSEDRNPLYEQYF.

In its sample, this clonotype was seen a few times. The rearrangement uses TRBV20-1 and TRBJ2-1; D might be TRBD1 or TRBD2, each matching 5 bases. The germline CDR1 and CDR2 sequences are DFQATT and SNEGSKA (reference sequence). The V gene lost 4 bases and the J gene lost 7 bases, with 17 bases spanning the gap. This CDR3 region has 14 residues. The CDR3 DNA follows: TGCAGTGCTACCCGACAGAGCGGATTTAATGAGCAGTTCTTC. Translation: CSATRQSGFNEQFF.

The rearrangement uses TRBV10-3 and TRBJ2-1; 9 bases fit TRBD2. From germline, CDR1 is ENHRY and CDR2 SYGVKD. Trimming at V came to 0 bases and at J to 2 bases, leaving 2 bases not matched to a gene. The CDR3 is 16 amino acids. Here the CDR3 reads CAISESPSGAYNEQFF. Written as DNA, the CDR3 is TGTGCCATCAGTGAGTCGCCTAGCGGGGCCTACAATGAGCAGTTCTTC.